This TCR beta chain comes out of a study of blood T cell repertoires in COVID-19. About the study: The origin of the acute and convalescent COVID-19 samples was the United States, Italy and Spain. Sources were T cells, B-cell-depleted T cells, or PBMCs; the material itself was cDNA or gDNA.

J lost 3 bases, V lost 6 bases, and 9 bases had no gene match. The CDR3 spans 15 residues. Germline V lookup: CDR1 SGHAT, CDR2 FQNNGV. As processed by the authors: For nucleated cells, counts were estimated from reference gene primer amplification. Sequenced by immunoSEQ multiplex PCR; TCRdb stores in-frame clones only, minus some. The V and J calls and clone size come from that table; D and trimming were worked out from the DNA. Found here are about 140,000 clones, over 70% of them singletons; the top ten hold more than 9%. The rearrangement joins TRBV11-2 to TRBJ1-1; the match to TRBD1 covers 8 bases. This TCR derives from a man aged 60 to 75 with active or convalescent COVID-19. The sample taken for sequencing was peripheral blood. The CDR3 is CASRTRGQGDTEAFF. In DNA, the CDR3 is TGTGCCAGCAGAACTCGTGGACAGGGTGACACTGAAGCTTTCTTT.